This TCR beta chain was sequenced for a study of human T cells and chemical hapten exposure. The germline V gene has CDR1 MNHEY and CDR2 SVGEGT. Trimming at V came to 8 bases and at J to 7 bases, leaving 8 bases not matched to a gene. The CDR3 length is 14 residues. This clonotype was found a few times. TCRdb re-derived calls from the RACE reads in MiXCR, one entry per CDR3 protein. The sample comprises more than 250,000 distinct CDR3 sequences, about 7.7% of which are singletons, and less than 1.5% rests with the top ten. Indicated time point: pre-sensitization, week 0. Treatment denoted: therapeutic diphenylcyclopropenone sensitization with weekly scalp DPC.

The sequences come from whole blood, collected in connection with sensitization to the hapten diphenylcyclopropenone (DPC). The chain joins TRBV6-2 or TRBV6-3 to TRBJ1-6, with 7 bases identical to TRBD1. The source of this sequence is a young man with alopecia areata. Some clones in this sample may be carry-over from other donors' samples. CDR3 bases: TGTGCCAGCGATGATCGGACAGGCAATTCACCCCTCCACTTT. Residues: CASDDRTGNSPLHF.